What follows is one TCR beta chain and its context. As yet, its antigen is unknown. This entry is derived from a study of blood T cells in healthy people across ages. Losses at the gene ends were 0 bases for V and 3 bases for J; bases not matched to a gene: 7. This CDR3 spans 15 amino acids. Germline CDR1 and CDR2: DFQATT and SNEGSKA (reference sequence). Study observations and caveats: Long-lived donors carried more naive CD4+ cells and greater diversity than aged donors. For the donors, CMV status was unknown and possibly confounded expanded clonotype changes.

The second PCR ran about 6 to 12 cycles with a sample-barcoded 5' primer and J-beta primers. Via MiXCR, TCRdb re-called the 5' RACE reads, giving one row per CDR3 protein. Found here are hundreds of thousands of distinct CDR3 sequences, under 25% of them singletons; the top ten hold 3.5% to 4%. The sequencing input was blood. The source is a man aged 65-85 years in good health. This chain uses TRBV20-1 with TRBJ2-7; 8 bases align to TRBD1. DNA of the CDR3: TGCAGTGCTAGAGATCAAGGACAGGGTTACTACGAGCAGTACTTC. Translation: CSARDQGQGYYEQYF.